One sample yielded the 13 T cell receptor beta chains listed below, sequenced in a study of tumor-infiltrating lymphocytes in primary liver carcinoma. The template, about 510 ng total RNA, yielded TCR beta cDNA made with a constant-region primer. Researchers made the TCR beta libraries by running three nested multiplex PCR rounds with slightly modified ARM-PCR. The first two PCR rounds used TRBV1-TRBV30 primers with a Cbeta primer, 10 cycles each. A single record per CDR3 protein comes from TCRdb applying MiXCR to the multiplex PCR reads. The sample holds approximately 340,000 distinct CDR3 sequences, around 60% seen once. Germline DNA was extracted alongside blood RNA, which was obtained from unsorted whole blood. The sequenced sample consisted of peripheral blood. The receptors derive from a man between 40 and 49 years old with primary liver carcinoma and hepatitis B virus infection.

The rearrangement joins TRBV4-1 to TRBJ2-3; tentatively, D is TRBD2 (6 bases). The germline V and J ends were trimmed by 5 bases and 6 bases, with 21 bases remaining between them. The CDR3 totals 16 residues. Germline V gene lookup returns CDR1 MGHRA and CDR2 YSYEKL. The CDR3 region is CASSDLERANTDTQYF. In DNA, the CDR3 is TGCGCCAGCAGCGATCTAGAGCGGGCCAACACGGATACGCAGTATTTT.

The chain joins TRBV29-1 to TRBJ2-5; the D gene is possibly TRBD1 (6 bases). V lost 8 bases, J lost 5 bases, and 15 bases lay in between. The germline CDR1 and CDR2 sequences are SQVTM and ANQGSEA. The CDR3 loop spans 12 amino acids. This chain's CDR3 is CSTTGFGETQYF. The DNA for the CDR3 is TGCAGCACCACAGGGTTCGGGGAGACCCAGTACTTC.

This clonotype has only one observation. This sequence joins TRBV29-1 and TRBJ2-6, with D maybe TRBD1 (5 bases). Looked up from germline, CDR1 is SQVTM and CDR2 is ANQGSEA. V shed 0 bases and J shed 0 bases, with 15 bases lying between them. This CDR3 spans 18 amino acids. The CDR3 loop is CSVEDRAGSRSGANVLTF. Written as DNA, the CDR3 is TGCAGCGTTGAAGACCGGGCAGGGTCCCGCTCTGGGGCCAACGTCCTGACTTTC.

This clonotype was detected only a few times. The chain uses TRBV28 and TRBJ2-2; D call uncertain. The CDR3 totals 13 residues. V lost 7 bases, J lost 7 bases, and 13 bases lay in between. Looked up from germline, CDR1 is MDHEN and CDR2 is SYDVKM. This chain's CDR3 is CASTGVHFGELFF. DNA for the CDR3: TGTGCCAGCACCGGTGTCCATTTCGGGGAGCTGTTTTTT.

The chain uses TRBV19 and TRBJ1-2; maybe TRBD1 (6 bases). Per germline, CDR1 LNHDA and CDR2 SQIVND (reference sequence). The CDR3 sequence is 12 residues long. V was shortened by 5 bases and J by 8 bases, with 12 bases between the two germline ends. In DNA, the CDR3 is TGTGCCAGTAGTCAGGGGACCAGCGGCTACACCTTC. This codes for CASSQGTSGYTF.

A word on this clonotype: The missing conserved phenylalanine or tryptophan at the end of this CDR3 makes a read error likely. The J gene is TRBJ2-7, the V gene TRBV11-2, with 9 bases lining up with TRBD1. This CDR3 spans 15 amino acids. Germline loops: CDR1 SGHAT, CDR2 FQNNGV. V trimming: 6 bases; J trimming: 1 base; junction bases outside the gene matches: 7. CDR3 sequence reads: CASRAIQGASYEQYS. CDR3 sequence (DNA): TGTGCCAGCAGGGCAATACAGGGGGCTTCCTACGAGCAGTACTCC.

This chain joins TRBV14 and TRBJ2-1; D is possibly TRBD1 (6 bases). The germline V gene has CDR1 SGHDN and CDR2 FVKESK. This CDR3 has 15 amino acids. CDR3 residues: CARSQVRTVYNEQFF. The CDR3 region has the DNA TGTGCTCGCAGCCAGGTGCGGACAGTCTACAATGAGCAGTTCTTC.

In this sample, this clonotype turned up a few times. The chain uses TRBV5-4 and TRBJ2-7; 7 bases are a match to TRBD1. Germline values: CDR1 SGHNT, CDR2 YYREEE (reference sequence). The V segment lost 4 bases and the J segment 7 bases; nucleotides outside the gene matches: 11. CDR3 length: 14 amino acids. CDR3 DNA: TGTGCCAGCAGCCCGGGACAGACACCGGGGGAGCAGTACTTC. As protein: CASSPGQTPGEQYF. The full variable domain, rest sourced from reference TRBV5-4 and TRBJ2-7, is ETGVTQSPTHLIKTRGQQVTLRCSSQSGHNTVSWYQQALGQGPQFIFQYYREEENGRGNFPPRFSGLQFPNYSSELNVNALELDDSALYLCASSPGQTPGEQYFGPGTRLTVT.

This clonotype was recorded at least ten times. The chain joins TRBV7-9 to TRBJ2-7, with 10 bases that match TRBD2. The CDR3 contains 13 residues. With 5 bases clipped from V and 6 bases from J, the junction kept 4 bases outside the gene matches. Germline assignment: CDR1 SEHNR and CDR2 FQNEAQ (reference sequence). CDR3 in DNA: TGTGCCAGCAGCACACTAGCGGGATCCGAGCAGTACTTC. It translates to CASSTLAGSEQYF.

As for this clonotype: At one of its ends the junction is not consistent with the germline gene, which may arise from a read error. V usage is TRBV4-1 and J usage is TRBJ2-1; D possibly corresponds to TRBD1 (5 bases). The germline V gene has CDR1 MGHRA and CDR2 YSYEKL. The CDR3 totals 13 residues. This CDR3 reads CASSSTDHNEQFF. The CDR3 coding sequence is TGCGCCAGCAGCTCGACAGACCACAATGAACAGTTCTTC.

Turning to this clonotype: A much larger clone lies one base from this, so it may be a read error. V and J are TRBV10-2 and TRBJ2-3; perhaps TRBD1 as D (6 bases). Trimming took 7 bases from V and 4 from J, leaving 15 bases between them. This CDR3 region has 14 residues. Germline CDR1 is WSHSY and CDR2 is SAAADI. The CDR3 spells CASTSRGGADTQYF. The CDR3 nucleotides read TGCGCCAGCACGAGCAGGGGTGGTGCAGATACGCAGTATTTT.

This rearrangement joins TRBV14 to TRBJ2-5; the D gene could be TRBD1 or TRBD2 (5 bases each). This CDR3 contains 13 residues. The germline V gene has CDR1 SGHDN and CDR2 FVKESK. V was shortened by 6 bases and J by 7 bases, with 15 bases between the two germline ends. The DNA of the CDR3 is TGTGCCAGCAGTGAACTAGTAGACAGGACCCAGTACTTC. Its protein product is CASSELVDRTQYF.

This chain connects TRBV4-1 to TRBJ1-4; 7 nucleotides align to TRBD1. Germline V CDR1 and CDR2: MGHRA, YSYEKL. The CDR3 consists of 15 residues. With 0 bases clipped from V and 6 bases from J, the junction kept 4 bases outside the gene matches. CDR3 residues: CASSQEGTDHEKLFF. CDR3 sequence (DNA): TGCGCCAGCAGCCAAGAAGGGACAGATCATGAAAAACTGTTTTTT.